What follows are 30 T cell receptor beta chains derived from one specimen sequenced in a study of cytomegalovirus exposure and HLA in healthy donors. Vbeta (60) and Jbeta (13) primers were used in the PCR. The protocol was immunoSEQ multiplex PCR, while the TCRdb copy is restricted to in-frame clones and leaves out a portion. The sample includes fewer than 200,000 clones, about 86% of them seen just once. Sequencing was performed on PBMCs. The receptors were sampled from a man aged 40-50 years in good health and CMV-seropositive.

This sequence joins TRBV28 and TRBJ2-1, with 10 bases matching TRBD2. Germline V gives CDR1 MDHEN, CDR2 SYDVKM. J gave up 7 bases and V 2 bases, and 2 bases lay outside the gene matches. CDR3 length: 14 residues. CDR3 in DNA: TGTGCCAGCAGTTTACTAGCGGGAGATAATGAGCAGTTCTTC. It translates to CASSLLAGDNEQFF.

This chain links TRBV6-1 with TRBJ2-7, with D tentatively TRBD1 (6 bases). CDR1 MNHNS and CDR2 SASEGT come from the germline V gene. With 4 bases removed from V and 3 bases from J, the gap between germline ends came to 16 bases. The CDR3 has 15 residues. Here the CDR3 reads CASSVRDTDYYEQYF. The CDR3 DNA sequence: TGTGCCAGCAGTGTCCGGGACACCGATTACTACGAGCAGTACTTC.

This rearrangement joins TRBV27 to TRBJ2-2; 10 bases fit TRBD2. V shed 6 bases, J shed 7 bases, and the junction held 26 bases outside the gene matches. The CDR3 has 21 residues. The germline V gene has CDR1 MNHEY and CDR2 SMNVEV (reference sequence). This chain's CDR3 is CASSPGSPVMELAGSLGELFF. The CDR3 region has the DNA TGTGCCAGCAGCCCTGGTTCCCCAGTTATGGAACTAGCGGGAAGTCTCGGGGAGCTGTTTTTT.

V is TRBV25-1 and J is TRBJ1-2; no clear D. Germline V gene sequence: CDR1 MGHDK, CDR2 SYGVNS. The CDR3 runs 14 residues. The V end was cut by 2 bases, the J end by 2 bases, with 9 bases between. The chain's CDR3 is CASSETPRNYGYTF. CDR3 DNA: TGTGCCAGCAGTGAAACCCCCCGGAACTATGGCTACACCTTC.

This clone was found a few times. J is TRBJ1-5 and V is TRBV18; tentative D call: TRBD1 (5 bases). The CDR3 runs to 14 residues. Germline V gene data show CDR1 as KGHSH and CDR2 as LQKENI. Trimming removed 1 base from V and 5 bases from J, with 9 bases in between. CDR3 nucleotide sequence: TGTGCCAGCTCACCACAGGGGTTCGATCAGCCCCAGCATTTT. Its translation is CASSPQGFDQPQHF. The full variable domain, completed using reference TRBV18 and TRBJ1-5, is NAGVMQNPRHLVRRRGQEARLRCSPMKGHSHVYWYRQLPEEGLKFMVYLQKENIIDESGMPKERFSAEFPKEGPSILRIQQVVRGDSAAYFCASSPQGFDQPQHFGDGTRLSIL.

This clone was recorded only once. The CDR3 DNA reads as TGCAGCGTCCGGACAGGGTTAAATGAGCAGTTCTTC. This translates into CSVRTGLNEQFF. This chain joins TRBV29-1 and TRBJ2-1; TRBD1 agrees at 8 bases. The V segment lost 6 bases and the J segment 7 bases; nucleotides outside the gene matches: 5. The germline gives CDR1 SQVTM, CDR2 ANQGSEA. The CDR3 spans 12 residues.

For the CDR3, the DNA is TGTGCCAGCTCACCAAGGACAGCTATTTCCTACGAGCAGTACTTC. It yields the protein CASSPRTAISYEQYF. V gene TRBV18 combines with J gene TRBJ2-7; perhaps TRBD1 as D (6 bases). The germline V and J ends were trimmed by 2 bases and 1 base, with 12 bases remaining between them. The CDR3 consists of 15 residues. Germline V gives CDR1 KGHSH, CDR2 LQKENI. Full variable domain (outside the CDR3, taken from reference TRBV18 and TRBJ2-7): NAGVMQNPRHLVRRRGQEARLRCSPMKGHSHVYWYRQLPEEGLKFMVYLQKENIIDESGMPKERFSAEFPKEGPSILRIQQVVRGDSAAYFCASSPRTAISYEQYFGPGTRLTVT.

This clone occurred once. This chain connects TRBV5-1 to TRBJ1-1; D may be TRBD1 (5 bases). The CDR3 is 16 residues long. The ends were cut back, 2 bases at V and 0 bases at J, with 14 bases in the middle. CDR1 is SGHRS, CDR2 YFSETQ, per germline. The CDR3 is CASSLNGALLNTEAFF. The CDR3 nucleotides are TGCGCCAGCAGCTTAAATGGGGCCCTTCTGAACACTGAAGCTTTCTTT.

The CDR3 here is CASSPLQAGEVNRNEQFF. CDR3 bases: TGTGCCAGCTCACCGTTACAAGCGGGAGAGGTCAATAGGAATGAGCAGTTCTTC. The chain uses TRBV18 and TRBJ2-1, with 8 bases aligning to TRBD2. Trimming took 3 bases from V and 7 from J; bases not matched to a gene: 17. The germline V gene encodes CDR1 KGHSH and CDR2 LQKENI. The CDR3 length is 18 residues.

This chain uses TRBV10-2 with TRBJ2-1; 7 nucleotides line up with TRBD2. Germline assignment: CDR1 WSHSY and CDR2 SAAADI. V lost 5 bases and J lost 9; bases outside the gene matches: 7. The CDR3 spans 13 residues. CDR3 residues: CASSPRTSSEQFF. The CDR3 coding sequence is TGCGCCAGCAGTCCCAGGACTAGTAGTGAGCAGTTCTTC.

The chain has TRBV7-9 and TRBJ1-2; TRBD1 agrees at 7 bases. Germline V lookup: CDR1 SEHNR, CDR2 FQNEAQ (reference sequence). V lost 4 bases and J lost 7; bases outside the gene matches: 9. The CDR3 covers 14 residues. CDR3 sequence (DNA): TGTGCCAGCAGCTCGTACCAGGGGGAGAGTGGCTACACCTTC. Translated, it gives CASSSYQGESGYTF. Full variable domain (rest looked up from reference TRBV7-9 and TRBJ1-2): DTGVSQNPRHKITKRGQNVTFRCDPISEHNRLYWYRQTLGQGPEFLTYFQNEAQLEKSRLLSDRFSAERPKGSFSTLEIQRTEQGDSAMYLCASSSYQGESGYTFGSGTRLTVV.

This clone was recorded only once. The chain carries TRBV18 and TRBJ2-4; TRBD1 agrees at 7 bases. The germline V gene encodes CDR1 KGHSH and CDR2 LQKENI. V shed 1 base and J 1 base; nucleotides not matched to a gene: 1. This CDR3 contains 15 residues. As DNA, the CDR3 is TGTGCCAGCTCACCACAGGGGGCCGCCAAAAACATTCAGTACTTC. This sequence encodes CASSPQGAAKNIQYF.

This clone was recorded once. This sample includes further DNA sequences coding for the same CDR3. The CDR3 coding sequence is TGTGCCAGCAGCCCCGGAGGCAACCAAGAGACCCAGTACTTC. This gives the protein CASSPGGNQETQYF. The rearrangement uses TRBV7-2 and TRBJ2-5, with TRBD2 as a possible D gene (5 bases). V lost 5 bases, J lost 0 bases, and 10 bases lay in between. Germline CDR1 and CDR2: SGHTA and FQGNSA. The CDR3 runs 14 residues.

The V call is TRBV30, the J call TRBJ2-5, with TRBD1 identical over 9 bases. The CDR3 is made up of 15 amino acids. Germline assignment: CDR1 GTSNPN and CDR2 SVGIG (reference sequence). Trimming took 1 base from V and 11 from J; bases not matched to a gene: 14. The DNA of the CDR3 is TGTGCCTGGAGTGGTCGGGACAGGGTGACGGGTGAGCAGTACTTC. Amino acids: CAWSGRDRVTGEQYF.

The rearrangement uses TRBV19 and TRBJ2-7; D possibly corresponds to TRBD2 (6 bases). The germline V gene encodes CDR1 LNHDA and CDR2 SQIVND (reference sequence). There are 13 residues in the CDR3. Trimming left V 5 bases short and J 7 bases short, with 15 bases between. The CDR3 protein is CASSDNRDSEQYF. The CDR3, as DNA: TGTGCCAGTAGTGATAATCGGGACTCAGAGCAGTACTTC.

The chain joins TRBV11-2 to TRBJ2-2; unclear D gene. CDR1 and CDR2 from the germline V gene are SGHAT and FQNNGV. V lost 4 bases, J lost 4 bases, and 10 bases lay in between. The CDR3 extends over 14 amino acids. DNA for the CDR3: TGTGCCAGCAGCTCTATTATCCCCACCGGGGAGCTGTTTTTT. Encoded protein: CASSSIIPTGELFF.

The rearrangement joins TRBV5-5 to TRBJ1-2; 8 bases line up with TRBD1. The CDR3 is 15 amino acids. Germline CDR1 and CDR2: SGHKS and YYEKEE (reference sequence). Trimming removed 5 bases from V and 3 bases from J; junction bases left unmatched: 9. The CDR3 loop reads CASSRTGRDYYGYTF. The CDR3 nucleotides read TGTGCCAGCAGTAGGACAGGGCGGGACTACTATGGCTACACCTTC.

Remarks on this clone: Other DNA sequences within the sample encode an identical CDR3. The chain has TRBV5-1 and TRBJ2-1; D not certain. From germline, CDR1 is SGHRS and CDR2 YFSETQ. The length of the CDR3 is 14 residues. The V gene lost 1 base and the J gene lost 4 bases, with 9 bases spanning the gap. The CDR3 loop reads CASSLTSGYNEQFF. CDR3 sequence (DNA): TGCGCCAGCAGCTTGACTTCAGGTTACAATGAGCAGTTCTTC.

The chain joins TRBV19 to TRBJ1-3; D remains ambiguous. V was clipped by 5 bases and J by 0 bases, with 11 bases between them. CDR3 size: 15 residues. Germline CDR1 LNHDA, CDR2 SQIVND (reference sequence). CDR3: CASSRSGNSGNTIYF. The CDR3 region has the DNA TGTGCCAGTAGTCGATCCGGGAACTCTGGAAACACCATATATTTT.

The chain uses TRBV18 and TRBJ2-5; TRBD1 matches 11 bases. The V gene's germline CDR1 is KGHSH and CDR2 LQKENI. The CDR3 covers 15 residues. J gave up 4 bases and V 3 bases, and 4 bases lay outside the gene matches. The CDR3: CASSPPGQGGETQYF. CDR3 nucleotides: TGTGCCAGCTCACCTCCGGGACAGGGGGGAGAGACCCAGTACTTC.

The chain employs TRBV13 and TRBJ1-1, with no clear D. The CDR3 has 13 residues. In germline, CDR1 is PRHDT, CDR2 FYEKMQ (reference sequence). Trimming left V 1 base short and J 1 base short, with 4 bases between. The CDR3 nucleotides read TGTGCCAGCAGCTTAGTACAGAACACTGAAGCTTTCTTT. This gives the protein CASSLVQNTEAFF.

The V and J genes are TRBV5-1 and TRBJ2-7; D gene ambiguous. Germline-derived CDR1 and CDR2 are SGHRS and YFSETQ. The CDR3 covers 14 residues. V lost 5 bases to trimming and J lost 3 bases, with 15 bases between them. In DNA, the CDR3 is TGCGCCAGCAGTTCGCAGGTGAGAAACTACGAGCAGTACTTC. Translated, it gives CASSSQVRNYEQYF.

This clone has a single count. The V gene is TRBV7-6, the J gene TRBJ1-2, with D uncertain. The CDR3 totals 14 residues. Trimming removed 3 bases at V and 5 bases at J, with 13 bases between. Germline V lookup: CDR1 SGHVS, CDR2 FNYEAQ. The CDR3 region has the DNA TGTGCCAGCAGCTTCGGCACAGCACTGTATGGCTACACCTTC. As protein: CASSFGTALYGYTF. Full variable domain (remainder filled in from reference TRBV7-6 and TRBJ1-2): GAGVSQSPRYKVTKRGQDVALRCDPISGHVSLYWYRQALGQGPEFLTYFNYEAQQDKSGLPNDRFSAERPEGSISTLTIQRTEQRDSAMYRCASSFGTALYGYTFGSGTRLTVV.

This rearrangement joins TRBV27 to TRBJ2-5; tentative D call: TRBD2 (6 bases). Germline V gene data show CDR1 as MNHEY and CDR2 as SMNVEV (reference sequence). Trimming removed 5 bases from V and 7 bases from J, with 20 bases in between. The CDR3 length is 15 residues. The CDR3: CASSPQGLALGTQYF. The CDR3 DNA sequence: TGTGCCAGCAGTCCCCAGGGCCTAGCGTTGGGGACCCAGTACTTC.

This chain joins TRBV5-4 and TRBJ2-1, with 13 positions matching TRBD2. The CDR3 consists of 19 residues. Per germline, CDR1 SGHNT and CDR2 YYREEE (reference sequence). V lost 4 bases and J lost 9; bases outside the gene matches: 19. The CDR3: CASSPAGPGLAGALSEQFF. The CDR3 DNA reads TGTGCCAGCAGCCCTGCCGGACCCGGACTAGCGGGAGCGTTGAGTGAGCAGTTCTTC.

The rearrangement links TRBV6-6 to TRBJ2-7; TRBD1 agrees at 7 bases. Trimming cost V 6 bases and J 2 bases; bases outside gene matches: 13. The CDR3 contains 16 residues. Germline-derived CDR1 and CDR2 are MNHNY and SVGAGI (reference sequence). CDR3 residues: CASSHARIDRAYEQYF. The CDR3 nucleotides read TGTGCCAGCAGCCACGCCCGTATCGACAGGGCCTACGAGCAGTACTTC.

This chain links TRBV5-5 with TRBJ2-5; possible D gene TRBD2, 6 bases. CDR1 is SGHKS and CDR2 is YYEKEE in the germline V gene (reference sequence). This CDR3 is 15 amino acids long. Trimming took off 2 bases at V and 2 bases at J, with 13 bases between the two ends. In nucleotides, the CDR3 is TGTGCCAGCAGCTTTGGCCCGGACTATCAAGAGACCCAGTACTTC. Translated, it gives CASSFGPDYQETQYF.

J is TRBJ1-1 and V is TRBV6-6; D unresolved. The CDR3 length is 14 residues. Per germline, CDR1 MNHNY and CDR2 SVGAGI (reference sequence). The V end was cut by 6 bases, the J end by 1 base, with 12 bases between. CDR3 DNA: TGTGCCAGCAGCCCGACGGGAGGGAACACTGAAGCTTTCTTT. Translation: CASSPTGGNTEAFF.

The count of this clone is one. V gene TRBV21-1 combines with J gene TRBJ1-1; TRBD1 reflects the table's D call only, with no check against the DNA. TRBV21-1 is shown as a pseudogene. This CDR3 is built from 15 residues. The CDR3 is CASSNSGTAGAEAFF. DNA for the CDR3: TGTGCCAGCAGCAATTCGGGAACGGCAGGGGCTGAAGCTTTCTTT.

The V call is TRBV19, the J call TRBJ1-5, with D hard to call. V lost 1 base, J lost 1 base, and 11 bases lay in between. The CDR3 length is 16 residues. From germline, CDR1 is LNHDA and CDR2 SQIVND (reference sequence). CDR3 protein: CASSIGLGGSNQPQHF. The CDR3 coding sequence is TGTGCCAGTAGTATAGGGTTAGGAGGAAGCAATCAGCCCCAGCATTTT.